The next 3 T cell receptor beta chains were all read from a single sample in a study of blood T cell repertoires in COVID-19. Assay used: immunoSEQ multiplex PCR; TCRdb lists only in-frame clones, some missing. The sample carries over 250,000 clones, approximately 93% recorded once. The sample comprised peripheral blood. Receptors originate from a woman in her twenties or thirties with COVID-19, enrolled during active disease.

The V and J genes are TRBV6-5 and TRBJ1-4; TRBD1 matches 7 bases. CDR1 MNHEY and CDR2 SVGAGI come from the germline V gene. V shed 6 bases and J 11 bases; nucleotides not matched to a gene: 6. The CDR3 consists of 12 residues. CDR3 residues: CASRRTGGKLFF. Here the CDR3 DNA reads TGTGCCAGCAGGAGGACAGGAGGGAAACTGTTTTTT.

This clone was observed once. This chain connects TRBV12-5 to TRBJ2-1; a weak D match, TRBD2 (5 bases). CDR3 size: 14 residues. Deletions cut 0 bases from V and 7 bases from J, with 10 bases between. Germline V CDR1 and CDR2: LGHNT, FRNRAP. Here the CDR3 reads CASGLVPAANEQFF. In DNA form, the CDR3 reads TGTGCTAGTGGTTTGGTTCCAGCGGCAAATGAGCAGTTCTTC. The whole variable domain, remainder taken from reference TRBV12-5 and TRBJ2-1, is DARVTQTPRHKVTEMGQEVTMRCQPILGHNTVFWYRQTMMQGLELLAYFRNRAPLDDSGMPKDRFSAEMPDATLATLKIQPSEPRDSAVYFCASGLVPAANEQFFGPGTRLTVL.

The chain carries TRBV29-1 and TRBJ2-7; D call uncertain. CDR1 is SQVTM and CDR2 is ANQGSEA in the germline V gene. Trimming shortened V by 4 bases and J by 1 base, and 8 bases separated the two germline ends. This CDR3 contains 12 residues. The CDR3 DNA sequence: TGCAGCGTTGCCACTAATTCCTACGAGCAGTACTTC. Translating it yields CSVATNSYEQYF.